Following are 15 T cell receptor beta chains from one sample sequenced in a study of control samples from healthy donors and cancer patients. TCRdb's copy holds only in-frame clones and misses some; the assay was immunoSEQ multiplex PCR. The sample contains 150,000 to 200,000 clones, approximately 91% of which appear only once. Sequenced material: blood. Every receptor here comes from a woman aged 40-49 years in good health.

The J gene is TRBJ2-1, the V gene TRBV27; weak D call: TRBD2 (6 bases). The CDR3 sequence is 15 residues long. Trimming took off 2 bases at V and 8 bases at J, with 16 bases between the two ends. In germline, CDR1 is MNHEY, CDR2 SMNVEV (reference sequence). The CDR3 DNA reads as TGTGCCAGCAGTTTAGGTCCGGGAGCCAGGGATGAGCAGTTCTTC. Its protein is CASSLGPGARDEQFF.

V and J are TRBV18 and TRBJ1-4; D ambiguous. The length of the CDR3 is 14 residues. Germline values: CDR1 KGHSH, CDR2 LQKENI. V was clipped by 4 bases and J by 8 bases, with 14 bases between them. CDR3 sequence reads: CASSLGSIGEKLFF. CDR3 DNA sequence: TGTGCCAGCTCACTCGGGTCCATTGGGGAAAAACTGTTTTTT.

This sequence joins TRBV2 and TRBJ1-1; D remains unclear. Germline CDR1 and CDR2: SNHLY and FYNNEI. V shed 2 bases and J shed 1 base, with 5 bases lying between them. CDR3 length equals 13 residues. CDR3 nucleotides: TGTGCCAGCAGTGAATTTTGGAACACTGAAGCTTTCTTT. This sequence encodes CASSEFWNTEAFF.

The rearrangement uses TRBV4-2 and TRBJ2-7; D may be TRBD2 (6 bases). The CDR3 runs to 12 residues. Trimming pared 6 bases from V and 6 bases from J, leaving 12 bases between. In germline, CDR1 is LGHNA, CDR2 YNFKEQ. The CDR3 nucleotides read TGTGCCAGCAGTCGAGAGGGAGGCGAGCAGTACTTC. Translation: CASSREGGEQYF.

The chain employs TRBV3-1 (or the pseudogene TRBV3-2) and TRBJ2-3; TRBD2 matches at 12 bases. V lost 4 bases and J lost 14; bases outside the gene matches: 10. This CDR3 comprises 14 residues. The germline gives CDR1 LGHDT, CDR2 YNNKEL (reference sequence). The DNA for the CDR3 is TGTGCCAGCAGCCTCGGGACTAGCGGGCCCGGAGGGTATTTT. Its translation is CASSLGTSGPGGYF.

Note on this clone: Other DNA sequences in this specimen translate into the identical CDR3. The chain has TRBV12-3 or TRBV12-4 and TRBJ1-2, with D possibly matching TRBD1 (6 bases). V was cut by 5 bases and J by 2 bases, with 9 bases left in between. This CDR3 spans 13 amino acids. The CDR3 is CASSSDRNYGYTF. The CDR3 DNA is TGTGCCAGCAGTAGCGACAGGAACTATGGCTACACCTTC.

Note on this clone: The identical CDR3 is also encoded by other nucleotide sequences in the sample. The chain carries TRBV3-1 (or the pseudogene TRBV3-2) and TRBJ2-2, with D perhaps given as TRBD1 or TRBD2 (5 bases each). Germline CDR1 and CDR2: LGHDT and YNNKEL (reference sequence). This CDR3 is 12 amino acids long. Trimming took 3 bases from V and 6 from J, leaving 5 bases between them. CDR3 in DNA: TGTGCCAGCAGCCAGGGGGCCGGGGAGCTGTTTTTT. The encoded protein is CASSQGAGELFF.

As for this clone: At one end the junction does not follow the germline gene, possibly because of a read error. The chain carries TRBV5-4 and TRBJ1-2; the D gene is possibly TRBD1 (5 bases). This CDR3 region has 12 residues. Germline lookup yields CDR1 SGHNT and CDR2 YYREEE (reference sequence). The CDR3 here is CVSSREKDGYTF. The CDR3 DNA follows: TGTGTCAGCAGCAGGGAGAAGGATGGCTACACCTTC.

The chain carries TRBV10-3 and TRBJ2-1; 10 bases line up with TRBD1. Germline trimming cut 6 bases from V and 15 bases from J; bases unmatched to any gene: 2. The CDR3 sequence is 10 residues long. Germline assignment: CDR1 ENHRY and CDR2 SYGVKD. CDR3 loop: CAISWTGGFF. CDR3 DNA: TGTGCCATCAGCTGGACAGGGGGGTTCTTC.

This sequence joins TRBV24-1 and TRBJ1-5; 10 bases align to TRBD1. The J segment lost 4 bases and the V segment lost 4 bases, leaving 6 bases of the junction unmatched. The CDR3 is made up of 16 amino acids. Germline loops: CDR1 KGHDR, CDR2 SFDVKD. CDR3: CATSETTGGANQPQHF. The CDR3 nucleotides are TGTGCCACCAGTGAAACGACAGGGGGCGCTAATCAGCCCCAGCATTTT.

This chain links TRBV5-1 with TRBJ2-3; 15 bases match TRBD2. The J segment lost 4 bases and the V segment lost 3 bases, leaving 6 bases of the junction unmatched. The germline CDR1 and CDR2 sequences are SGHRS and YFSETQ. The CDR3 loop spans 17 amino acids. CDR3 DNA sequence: TGCGCCAGCAGCTCCCTGGGGACTAGCGGGGGGCCAGATACGCAGTATTTT. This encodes CASSSLGTSGGPDTQYF. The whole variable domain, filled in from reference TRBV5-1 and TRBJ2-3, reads KAGVTQTPRYLIKTRGQQVTLSCSPISGHRSVSWYQQTPGQGLQFLFEYFSETQRNKGNFPGRFSGRQFSNSRSEMNVSTLELGDSALYLCASSSLGTSGGPDTQYFGPGTRLTVL.

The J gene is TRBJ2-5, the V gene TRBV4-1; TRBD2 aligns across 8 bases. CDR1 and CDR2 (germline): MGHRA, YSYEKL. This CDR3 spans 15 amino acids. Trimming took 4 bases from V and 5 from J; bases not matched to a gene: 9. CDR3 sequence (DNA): TGCGCCAGCAGCCCCAGCCACGGGACTAGTGAGACCCAGTACTTC. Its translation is CASSPSHGTSETQYF.

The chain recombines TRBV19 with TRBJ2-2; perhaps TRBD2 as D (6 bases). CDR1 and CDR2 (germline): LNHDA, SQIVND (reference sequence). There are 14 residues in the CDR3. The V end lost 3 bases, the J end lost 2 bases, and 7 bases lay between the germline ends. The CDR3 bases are TGTGCCAGTAGTATCGGGGGTAACACCGGGGAGCTGTTTTTT. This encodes CASSIGGNTGELFF. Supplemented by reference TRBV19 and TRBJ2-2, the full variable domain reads DGGITQSPKYLFRKEGQNVTLSCEQNLNHDAMYWYRQDPGQGLRLIYYSQIVNDFQKGDIAEGYSVSREKKESFPLTVTSAQKNPTAFYLCASSIGGNTGELFFGEGSRLTVL.

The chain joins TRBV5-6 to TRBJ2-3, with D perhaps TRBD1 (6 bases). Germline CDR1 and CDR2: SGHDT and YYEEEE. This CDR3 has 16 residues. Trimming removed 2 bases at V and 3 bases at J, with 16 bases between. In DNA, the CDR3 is TGTGCCAGCAGCTTAGGACAGTTGAAGGATACAGATACGCAGTATTTT. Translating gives CASSLGQLKDTDTQYF.

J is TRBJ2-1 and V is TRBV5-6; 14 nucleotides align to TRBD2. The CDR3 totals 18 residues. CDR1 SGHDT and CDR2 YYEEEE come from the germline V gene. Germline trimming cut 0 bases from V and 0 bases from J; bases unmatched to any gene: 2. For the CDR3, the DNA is TGTGCCAGCAGCTTGGGACTAGCGGGGGGGCGCTCCTACAATGAGCAGTTCTTC. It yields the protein CASSLGLAGGRSYNEQFF. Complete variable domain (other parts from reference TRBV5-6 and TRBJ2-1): DAGVTQSPTHLIKTRGQQVTLRCSPKSGHDTVSWYQQALGQGPQFIFQYYEEEERQRGNFPDRFSGHQFPNYSSELNVNALLLGDSALYLCASSLGLAGGRSYNEQFFGPGTRLTVL.